This T cell receptor (beta chain) was retrieved from a study of cytomegalovirus exposure and HLA in healthy donors. Overall study: The same platform was used for the 120 validation repertoires and the 650 to 800 first-cohort repertoires, a later analysis reported. Study results and limitations: The TCR clusters that emerged in the first cohort tended, a later analysis found, to co-occur in the 95 to 150 validation repertoires.

Sequencing was performed with immunoSEQ multiplex PCR; in TCRdb, only in-frame clones are kept and a portion is missing. The sample records 300,000 to 400,000 clones, 86% being singletons. The donors were in the approximately 120-subject validation cohort, distinct from the roughly 720-subject first cohort. A note on this clone: Its specificity is not known.

Sequenced sample: PBMCs. This receptor was obtained from a woman younger than 35 in good health and CMV-seronegative.

Here the CDR3 reads CASSSLNSNQPQHF. CDR3 in DNA: TGTGCCAGCAGTTCCCTTAATAGCAATCAGCCCCAGCATTTT. The J gene is TRBJ1-5, the V gene TRBV27; D not certain. Trimming shortened V by 4 bases and J by 0 bases, and 7 bases separated the two germline ends. Germline CDR1 is MNHEY and CDR2 is SMNVEV (reference sequence). This CDR3 has 14 residues.